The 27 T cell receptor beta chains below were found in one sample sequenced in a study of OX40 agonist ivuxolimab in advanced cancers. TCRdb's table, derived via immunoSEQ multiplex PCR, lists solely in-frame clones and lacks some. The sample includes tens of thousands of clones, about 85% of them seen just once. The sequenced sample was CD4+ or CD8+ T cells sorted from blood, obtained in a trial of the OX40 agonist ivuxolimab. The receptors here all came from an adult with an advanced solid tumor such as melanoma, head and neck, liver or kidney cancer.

The CDR3 protein is CASSWGLAGDSYEQYF. The CDR3 nucleotides read TGTGCCAGCAGCTGGGGACTAGCGGGAGACTCCTACGAGCAGTACTTC. V is TRBV5-4 and J is TRBJ2-7; 14 nucleotides agree with TRBD2. This CDR3 is built from 16 residues. CDR1 and CDR2 from the germline V gene are SGHNT and YYREEE (reference sequence). After removal of 3 bases from V and 0 bases from J, the junction contained 2 bases not matched to a gene.

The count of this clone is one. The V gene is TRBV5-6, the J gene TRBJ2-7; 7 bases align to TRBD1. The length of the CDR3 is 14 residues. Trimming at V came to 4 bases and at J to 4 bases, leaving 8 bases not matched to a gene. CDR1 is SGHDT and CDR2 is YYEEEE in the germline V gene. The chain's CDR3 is CASSPGRGWYEQYF. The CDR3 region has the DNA TGTGCCAGCAGCCCCGGCAGGGGGTGGTACGAGCAGTACTTC.

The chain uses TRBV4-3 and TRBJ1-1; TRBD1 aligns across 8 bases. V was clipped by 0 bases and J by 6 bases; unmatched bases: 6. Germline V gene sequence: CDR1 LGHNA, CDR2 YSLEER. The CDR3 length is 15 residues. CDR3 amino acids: CASSQDPDRASEAFF. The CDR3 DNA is TGCGCCAGCAGCCAAGATCCGGACAGGGCCTCTGAAGCTTTCTTT.

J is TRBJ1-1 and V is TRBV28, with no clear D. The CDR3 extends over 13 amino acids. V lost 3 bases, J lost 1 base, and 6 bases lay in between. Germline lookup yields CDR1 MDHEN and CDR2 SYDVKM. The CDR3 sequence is CASSFEGNTEAFF. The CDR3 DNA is TGTGCCAGCAGTTTTGAGGGGAACACTGAAGCTTTCTTT. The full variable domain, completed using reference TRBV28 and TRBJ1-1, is DVKVTQSSRYLVKRTGEKVFLECVQDMDHENMFWYRQDPGLGLRLIYFSYDVKMKEKGDIPEGYSVSREKKERFSLILESASTNQTSMYLCASSFEGNTEAFFGQGTRLTVV.

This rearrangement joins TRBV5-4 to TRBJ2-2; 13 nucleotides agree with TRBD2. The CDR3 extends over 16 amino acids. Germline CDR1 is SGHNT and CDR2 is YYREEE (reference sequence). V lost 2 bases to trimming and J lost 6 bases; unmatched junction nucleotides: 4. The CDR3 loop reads CASSFTSGRVSGELFF. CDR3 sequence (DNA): TGTGCCAGCAGCTTTACTAGCGGGAGGGTGTCCGGGGAGCTGTTTTTT.

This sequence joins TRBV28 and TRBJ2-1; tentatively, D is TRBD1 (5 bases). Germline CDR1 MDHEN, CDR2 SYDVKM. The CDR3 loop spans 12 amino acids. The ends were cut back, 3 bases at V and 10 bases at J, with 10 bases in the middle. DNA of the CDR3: TGTGCCAGCAGTTTCTGGGGCGCGGAGCAGTTCTTC. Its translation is CASSFWGAEQFF.

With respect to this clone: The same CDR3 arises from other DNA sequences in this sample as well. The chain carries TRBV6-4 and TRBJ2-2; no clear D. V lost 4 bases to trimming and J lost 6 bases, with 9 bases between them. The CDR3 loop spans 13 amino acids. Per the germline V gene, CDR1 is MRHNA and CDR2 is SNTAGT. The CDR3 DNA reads TGTGCCAGCAGTGGAGAGGTCCCCGGGGAGCTGTTTTTT. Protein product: CASSGEVPGELFF.

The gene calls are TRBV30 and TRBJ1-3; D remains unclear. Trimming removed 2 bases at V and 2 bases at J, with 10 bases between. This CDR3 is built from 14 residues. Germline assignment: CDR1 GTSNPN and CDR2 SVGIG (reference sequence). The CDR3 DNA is TGTGCCTGGAGTTATGGGAAACCTGGAAACACCATATATTTT. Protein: CAWSYGKPGNTIYF.

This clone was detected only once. For the CDR3, the DNA is TGTGCCAGTAGTCCGGGGGTGTATAGCAATCAGCCCCAGCATTTT. Its translation is CASSPGVYSNQPQHF. The J gene is TRBJ1-5, the V gene TRBV19; maybe TRBD1 (5 bases). The V gene's germline CDR1 is LNHDA and CDR2 SQIVND (reference sequence). Between the trimmed V and J ends, which lost 5 bases and 0 bases, there was a span of 11 bases. This CDR3 region has 15 residues. Full variable domain (rest looked up from reference TRBV19 and TRBJ1-5): DGGITQSPKYLFRKEGQNVTLSCEQNLNHDAMYWYRQDPGQGLRLIYYSQIVNDFQKGDIAEGYSVSREKKESFPLTVTSAQKNPTAFYLCASSPGVYSNQPQHFGDGTRLSIL.

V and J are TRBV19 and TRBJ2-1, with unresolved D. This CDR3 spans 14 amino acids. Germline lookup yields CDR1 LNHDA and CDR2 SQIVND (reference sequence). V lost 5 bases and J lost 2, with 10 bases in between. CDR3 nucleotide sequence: TGTGCCAGTAGTGCGGAATACACCTACAATGAGCAGTTCTTC. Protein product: CASSAEYTYNEQFF.

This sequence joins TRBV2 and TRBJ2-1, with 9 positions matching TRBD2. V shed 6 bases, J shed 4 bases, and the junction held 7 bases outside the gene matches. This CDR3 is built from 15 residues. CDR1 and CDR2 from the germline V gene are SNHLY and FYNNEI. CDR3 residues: CASSPAAGGYNEQFF. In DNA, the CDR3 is TGTGCCAGCAGCCCCGCAGCGGGAGGATACAATGAGCAGTTCTTC.

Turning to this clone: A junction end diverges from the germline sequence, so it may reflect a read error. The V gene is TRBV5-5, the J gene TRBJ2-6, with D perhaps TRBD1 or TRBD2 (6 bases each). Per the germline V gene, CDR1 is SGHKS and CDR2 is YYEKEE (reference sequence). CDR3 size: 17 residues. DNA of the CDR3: TGCGCCAGCAGCCAAGATGCGGGACACTCTGGGGCCAACGTCCTGACTTTC. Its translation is CASSQDAGHSGANVLTF.

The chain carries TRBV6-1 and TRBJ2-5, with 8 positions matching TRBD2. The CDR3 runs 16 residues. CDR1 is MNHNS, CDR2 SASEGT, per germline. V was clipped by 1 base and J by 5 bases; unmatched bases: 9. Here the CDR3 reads CASSEVISGSRETQYF. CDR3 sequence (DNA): TGTGCCAGCAGTGAAGTTATAAGCGGGAGTCGGGAGACCCAGTACTTC.

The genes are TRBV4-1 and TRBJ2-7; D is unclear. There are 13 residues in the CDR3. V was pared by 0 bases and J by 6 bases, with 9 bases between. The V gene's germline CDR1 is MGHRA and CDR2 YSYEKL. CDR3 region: CASSQDGVVEQYF. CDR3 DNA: TGCGCCAGCAGCCAAGATGGGGTTGTCGAGCAGTACTTC.

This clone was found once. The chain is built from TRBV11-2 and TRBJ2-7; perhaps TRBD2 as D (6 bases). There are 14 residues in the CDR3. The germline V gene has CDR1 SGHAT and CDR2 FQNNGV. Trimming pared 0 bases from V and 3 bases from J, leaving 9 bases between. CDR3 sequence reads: CASSLEGLNYEQYF. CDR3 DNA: TGTGCCAGCAGCTTAGAGGGACTTAACTACGAGCAGTACTTC.

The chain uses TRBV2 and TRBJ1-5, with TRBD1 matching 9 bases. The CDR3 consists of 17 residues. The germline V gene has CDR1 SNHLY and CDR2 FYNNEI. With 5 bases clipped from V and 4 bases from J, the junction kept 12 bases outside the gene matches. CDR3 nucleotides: TGTGCCAGCAGTTCCGCACAGGGGGCCCGGCCGAATCAGCCCCAGCATTTT. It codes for CASSSAQGARPNQPQHF. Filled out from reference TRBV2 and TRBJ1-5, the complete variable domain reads EPEVTQTPSHQVTQMGQEVILRCVPISNHLYFYWYRQILGQKVEFLVSFYNNEISEKSEIFDDQFSVERPDGSNFTLKIRSTKLEDSAMYFCASSSAQGARPNQPQHFGDGTRLSIL.

The CDR3 nucleotides read TGTGCCAGCAGCTCACTGACAGGTTACTACGAGCAGTACTTC. Protein product: CASSSLTGYYEQYF. The chain joins TRBV7-9 to TRBJ2-7; D may be TRBD1 (6 bases). CDR1 SEHNR and CDR2 FQNEAQ come from the germline V gene (reference sequence). The V end was cut by 4 bases, the J end by 3 bases, with 13 bases between. CDR3 length equals 14 residues.

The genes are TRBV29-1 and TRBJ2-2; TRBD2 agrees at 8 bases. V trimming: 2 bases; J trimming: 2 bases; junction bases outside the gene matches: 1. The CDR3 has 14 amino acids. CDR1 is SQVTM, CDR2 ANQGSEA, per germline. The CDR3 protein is CSVEREGNTGELFF. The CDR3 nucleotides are TGCAGCGTTGAACGGGAGGGAAACACCGGGGAGCTGTTTTTT.

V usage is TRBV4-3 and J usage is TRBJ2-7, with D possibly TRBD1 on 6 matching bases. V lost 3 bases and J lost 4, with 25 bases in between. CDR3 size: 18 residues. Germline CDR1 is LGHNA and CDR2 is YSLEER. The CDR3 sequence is CASSQDLTSVGQRYEQYF. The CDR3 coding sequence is TGCGCCAGCAGCCAGGATCTAACCTCGGTCGGACAGCGTTACGAGCAGTACTTC.

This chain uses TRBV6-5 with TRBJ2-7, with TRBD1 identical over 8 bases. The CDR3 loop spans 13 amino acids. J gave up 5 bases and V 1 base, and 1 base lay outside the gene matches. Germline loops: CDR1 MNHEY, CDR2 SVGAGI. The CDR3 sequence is CASSYYRGNEQYF. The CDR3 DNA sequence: TGTGCCAGCAGTTACTACAGGGGGAACGAGCAGTACTTC.

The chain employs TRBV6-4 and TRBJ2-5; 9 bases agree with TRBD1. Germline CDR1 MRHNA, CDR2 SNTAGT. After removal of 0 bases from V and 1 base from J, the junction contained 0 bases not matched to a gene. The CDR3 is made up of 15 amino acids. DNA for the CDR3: TGTGCCAGCAGTGACTCGACAGGGGGCCAAGAGACCCAGTACTTC. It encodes CASSDSTGGQETQYF.

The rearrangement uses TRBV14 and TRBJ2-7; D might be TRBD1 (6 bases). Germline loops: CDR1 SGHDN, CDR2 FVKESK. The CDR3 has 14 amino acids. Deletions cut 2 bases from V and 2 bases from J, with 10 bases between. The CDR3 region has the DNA TGTGCCAGCAGCCAATCCGACAGGCCCTACGAGCAGTACTTC. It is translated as CASSQSDRPYEQYF.

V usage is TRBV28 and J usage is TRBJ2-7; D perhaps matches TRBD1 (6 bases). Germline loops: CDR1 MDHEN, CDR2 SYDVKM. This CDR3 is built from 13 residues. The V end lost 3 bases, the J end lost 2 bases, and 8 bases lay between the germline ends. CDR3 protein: CASSLGHPYEQYF. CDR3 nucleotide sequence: TGTGCCAGCAGTTTGGGACACCCCTACGAGCAGTACTTC.

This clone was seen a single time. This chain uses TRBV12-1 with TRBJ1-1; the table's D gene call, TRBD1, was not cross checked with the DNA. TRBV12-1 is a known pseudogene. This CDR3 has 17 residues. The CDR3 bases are TGTGCCAGCAGCCAAGGGACAGGGGACTTACCGAACACTGAAGCTTTCTTT. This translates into CASSQGTGDLPNTEAFF.

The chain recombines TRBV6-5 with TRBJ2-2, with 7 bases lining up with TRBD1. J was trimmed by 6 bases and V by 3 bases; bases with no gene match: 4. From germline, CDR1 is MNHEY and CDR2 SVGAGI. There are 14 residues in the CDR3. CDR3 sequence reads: CASSYDRVPGELFF. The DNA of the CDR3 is TGTGCCAGCAGTTATGACAGGGTGCCCGGGGAGCTGTTTTTT.

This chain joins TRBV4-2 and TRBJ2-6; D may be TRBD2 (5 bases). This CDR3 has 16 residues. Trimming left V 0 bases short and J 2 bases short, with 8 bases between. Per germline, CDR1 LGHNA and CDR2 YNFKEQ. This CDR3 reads CASSQDSGAGANVLTF. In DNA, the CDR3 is TGTGCCAGCAGCCAAGATTCCGGGGCTGGGGCCAACGTCCTGACTTTC.

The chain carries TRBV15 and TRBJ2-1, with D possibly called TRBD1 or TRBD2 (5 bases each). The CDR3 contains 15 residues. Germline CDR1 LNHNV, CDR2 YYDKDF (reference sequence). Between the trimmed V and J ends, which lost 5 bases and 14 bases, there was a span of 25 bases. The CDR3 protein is CATSPRGVSTWGKFF. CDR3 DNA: TGTGCCACCAGCCCCCGCGGTGTCTCAACCTGGGGGAAGTTCTTC.